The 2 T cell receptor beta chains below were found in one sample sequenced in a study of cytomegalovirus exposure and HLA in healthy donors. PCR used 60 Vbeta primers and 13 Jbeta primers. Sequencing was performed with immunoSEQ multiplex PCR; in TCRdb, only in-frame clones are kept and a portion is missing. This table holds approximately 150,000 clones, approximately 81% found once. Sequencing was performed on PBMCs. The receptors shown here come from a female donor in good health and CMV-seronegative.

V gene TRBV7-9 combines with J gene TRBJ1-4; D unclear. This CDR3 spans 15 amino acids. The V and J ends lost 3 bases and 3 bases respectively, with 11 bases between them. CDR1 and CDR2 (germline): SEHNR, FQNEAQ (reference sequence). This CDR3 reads CASSFGHSPNEKLFF. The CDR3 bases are TGTGCCAGCAGCTTCGGCCACAGCCCTAATGAAAAACTGTTTTTT.

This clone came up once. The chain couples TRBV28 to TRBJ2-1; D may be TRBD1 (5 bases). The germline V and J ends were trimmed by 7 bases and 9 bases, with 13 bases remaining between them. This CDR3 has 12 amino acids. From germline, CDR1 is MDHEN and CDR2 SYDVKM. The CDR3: CASKQEPSEQFF. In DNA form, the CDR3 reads TGTGCCAGCAAACAGGAGCCTAGTGAGCAGTTCTTC. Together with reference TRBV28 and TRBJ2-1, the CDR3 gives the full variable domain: DVKVTQSSRYLVKRTGEKVFLECVQDMDHENMFWYRQDPGLGLRLIYFSYDVKMKEKGDIPEGYSVSREKKERFSLILESASTNQTSMYLCASKQEPSEQFFGPGTRLTVL.